Listed below are T cell receptor beta chains from one sample, sequenced in a study of T cells after yellow fever vaccination. Each CDR3 protein is one row after TCRdb ran MiXCR on the 5' RACE reads. The data hold more than 350,000 distinct CDR3 sequences, with around a tenth observed a single time. The sequencing used PBMCs, collected on the day of the first yellow fever vaccination. These receptors were obtained from a man aged 18 to 30 who received the YFV17D yellow fever vaccine. CDR3s include the opening cysteine and the closing phenylalanine or tryptophan. The D gene is left open where the match is weak. The listing skips clone size in some rows; elsewhere it reads once, few, many or a size class.

j_call,d_call,clone_size,v_call,cdr3_length,cdr3_nt,cdr3_aa
TRBJ1-2,.,.,TRBV3-1,12,TGTGCCAGCAGCAAAGAGGAAGGAGGCTACACCTTC,CASSKEEGGYTF
TRBJ1-5,.,few,TRBV6-1,14,TGTGCCAGCAGACCCTTGGCGGGCAATCAGCCCCAGCATTTT,CASRPLAGNQPQHF
TRBJ1-5,TRBD1,.,TRBV10-3,14,TGTGCCATCGGGGACGGGACAGACAATCAGCCCCAGCATTTT,CAIGDGTDNQPQHF
TRBJ2-3,.,few,TRBV6-2/TRBV6-3,16,TGTGCCAGCAGTTACCGGCGACCCGGGGGCACAGATACGCAGTATTTT,CASSYRRPGGTDTQYF
TRBJ1-5,.,few,TRBV12-3/TRBV12-4,14,TGTGCCAGCAGTTTAGTGGGGGATCATCAGCCCCAGCATTTT,CASSLVGDHQPQHF
TRBJ2-2,.,few,TRBV2,15,TGTGCCAGCAGTGAGACACCGTTGAACACCGGGGAGCTGTTTTTT,CASSETPLNTGELFF
TRBJ2-3,.,.,TRBV7-9,13,TGTGCCAGCAGCTTAGTCGCGCGTGATACGCAGTATTTT,CASSLVARDTQYF
TRBJ1-2,TRBD1,.,TRBV4-3,15,TGCGCCAGCAGCCACACTGAAACAGGGGTCTATGGCTACACCTTC,CASSHTETGVYGYTF
TRBJ2-5,TRBD2,.,TRBV7-2,15,TGTGCCAGCAGCTTCCCCGGTAGCGGGGTAGAGACCCAGTACTTC,CASSFPGSGVETQYF
TRBJ1-2,.,few,TRBV11-2,18,TGTGCCAGCAGCTTAACACTCTTTCGGACAGAGCATTCCTATGGCTACACCTTC,CASSLTLFRTEHSYGYTF
TRBJ1-2,.,many,TRBV5-6,12,TGTGCCAGCAGCTTGGAATCGGGGGGCTACACCTTC,CASSLESGGYTF
TRBJ1-5,.,.,TRBV3-1,14,TGTGCCAGCAGCCCCCTTATCAGCAATCAGCCCCAGCATTTT,CASSPLISNQPQHF
TRBJ1-2,TRBD1,few,TRBV2,13,TGTGCCAGCACCGAGGACAGGGTGGGTGGCTACACCTTC,CASTEDRVGGYTF
TRBJ1-2,.,.,TRBV4-3,14,TGCGCCAGCAGCCAAGTAGGATCGAACTATGGCTACACCTTC,CASSQVGSNYGYTF
TRBJ2-1,TRBD2,few,TRBV7-3,15,TGTGCCAGCAGTCCCGGGGGTAGCGGGGGAGGTGAGCAGTTCTTC,CASSPGGSGGGEQFF
TRBJ1-1,.,many,TRBV14,13,TGTGCCAGCAGCCAAGATCAGAACACTGAAGCTTTCTTT,CASSQDQNTEAFF
TRBJ2-7,.,.,TRBV24-1,16,TGTGCCACCAGTGATCCGGAAGGGCGATCACACCACGAGCAGTACTTC,CATSDPEGRSHHEQYF
TRBJ1-2,.,.,TRBV4-3,13,TGCGCCAGCAGCCAGGACGGGTCCTATGGCTACACCTTC,CASSQDGSYGYTF
TRBJ2-3,.,few,TRBV20-1,12,TGCAGTGCTGTCCCGGACACAGATACGCAGTATTTT,CSAVPDTDTQYF
TRBJ1-3,TRBD1,few,TRBV4-1,17,TGCGCCAGCAGCCGTTCCCGGACAGGGGGACTTGGAAACACCATATATTTT,CASSRSRTGGLGNTIYF
TRBJ1-5,.,.,TRBV15,13,TGTGCCACTAAGAGACAGCCCAATCAGCCCCAGCATTTT,CATKRQPNQPQHF
TRBJ1-1,.,few,TRBV6-1,13,TGTGCCAGCCTGCAATACATGAACACTGAAGCTTTCTTT,CASLQYMNTEAFF
TRBJ1-5,.,few,TRBV6-1,13,TGTGCCAGCAGCCTGACTTCGAGGCAGCCCCAGCATTTT,CASSLTSRQPQHF
TRBJ2-1,.,few,TRBV11-1,13,TGTGCCAGCACCCTACGGGATCACAATGAGCAGTTCTTC,CASTLRDHNEQFF
TRBJ2-7,.,.,TRBV6-1,14,TGTGCCAGCAGTGAAGCCGGCAACACCTACGAGCAGTACTTC,CASSEAGNTYEQYF
TRBJ1-5,.,few,TRBV7-6,15,TGTGCCAGCAGCTCCCAGTTTGGGGAAAATCAGCCCCAGCATTTT,CASSSQFGENQPQHF
TRBJ1-6,.,few,TRBV3-1,17,TGTGCCAGCAGCCTCCTAGGGGGGGCAGGTGCGGATTCACCCCTCCACTTT,CASSLLGGAGADSPLHF
TRBJ2-5,TRBD1,many,TRBV5-1,14,TGCGCCAGCAGCTTTGGGACAGTGCAAGAGACCCAGTACTTC,CASSFGTVQETQYF